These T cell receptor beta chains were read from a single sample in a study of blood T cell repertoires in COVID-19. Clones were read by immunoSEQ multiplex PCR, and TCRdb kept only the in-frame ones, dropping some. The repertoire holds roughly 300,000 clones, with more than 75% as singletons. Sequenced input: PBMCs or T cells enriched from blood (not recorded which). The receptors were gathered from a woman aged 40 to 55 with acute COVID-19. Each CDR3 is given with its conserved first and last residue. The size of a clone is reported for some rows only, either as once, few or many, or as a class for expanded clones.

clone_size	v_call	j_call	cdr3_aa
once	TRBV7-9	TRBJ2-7	CASSPSGQGRTQYF
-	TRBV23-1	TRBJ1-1	CASSHLQDDAEAFF
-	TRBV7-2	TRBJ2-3	CASSLQGTDTQYF
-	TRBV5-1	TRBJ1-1	CASSGAGMNTEAFF
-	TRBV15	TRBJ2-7	CATSTDRVSYEQYF
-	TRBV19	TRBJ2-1	CASTWGLADYNEQFF
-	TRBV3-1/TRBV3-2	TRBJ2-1	CAPATWNEQFF
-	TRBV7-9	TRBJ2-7	CASRWTGESSEQYF
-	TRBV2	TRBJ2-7	CASRVTGGDGYEQYF
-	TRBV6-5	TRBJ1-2	CASSSLTGTGGYGYTF
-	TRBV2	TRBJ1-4	CASSGGGTTNEKLFF
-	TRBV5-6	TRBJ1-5	CASSLGAGESQPQHF
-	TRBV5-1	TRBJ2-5	CASSPGRLGLFMGETQYF